A selection of T cell receptor beta chains follows, all from one sample in a study of memory CD4+ T cells and cytomegalovirus serostatus. This table comes from immunoSEQ multiplex PCR, and its TCRdb copy is limited to in-frame clones, with some not included. Counted here are approximately 44,000 clones, around 80% occurring once; the ten biggest clones make up 1.5% to 2.5%. Source material: memory CD4+ T cells from blood. These receptors originate from an adult in good health and CMV-seronegative. Both conserved end residues are trimmed from each CDR3. Fields, in order: J gene, V gene, D gene, CDR3 protein. A D gene is named only where the DNA matches it firmly.

J: TRBJ2-6
V: TRBV28
D: -
CDR3: ASSLDPRVEGANVLT

J: TRBJ1-2
V: TRBV5-6
D: -
CDR3: ASSLLQGFGGYT

J: TRBJ2-2
V: TRBV5-1
D: TRBD1
CDR3: ASSARTGMWTGELF

J: TRBJ2-2
V: TRBV7-9
D: TRBD2
CDR3: ASSGLAGAVFTGELF

J: TRBJ1-4
V: TRBV28
D: -
CDR3: ASRSSGATNEKLF

J: TRBJ2-7
V: TRBV29-1
D: -
CDR3: SVAGTPNNEQY

J: TRBJ1-1
V: TRBV6-6
D: -
CDR3: ASSYAGQSGEAF

J: TRBJ2-5
V: TRBV6-1
D: TRBD1
CDR3: ASSEAMTGFKEAQY

J: TRBJ1-4
V: TRBV7-9
D: -
CDR3: ASSQLKQGLNEKLF

J: TRBJ2-5
V: TRBV5-1
D: TRBD2
CDR3: ASSIKAGGETQY

J: TRBJ2-2
V: TRBV5-6
D: -
CDR3: ASSLVSTGTGELF

J: TRBJ2-2
V: TRBV7-8
D: -
CDR3: ASIGARISSDSLNTGELF

J: TRBJ2-7
V: TRBV4-1
D: TRBD1
CDR3: ASSLEPSQGAEQY

J: TRBJ2-7
V: TRBV6-5
D: TRBD2
CDR3: ASSYGRSGGPYEQY

J: TRBJ1-5
V: TRBV10-3
D: -
CDR3: AISESVGNNQPQH

J: TRBJ1-5
V: TRBV7-8
D: -
CDR3: ASSVRQVAQPQH

J: TRBJ2-2
V: TRBV12-5
D: -
CDR3: ASGLVQGVTREGNTGELF

J: TRBJ2-7
V: TRBV5-6
D: -
CDR3: ASSVVLTGREQY

J: TRBJ2-2
V: TRBV30
D: -
CDR3: AWSPGISTGELF

J: TRBJ1-1
V: TRBV9
D: TRBD1
CDR3: ASSVEGARNTEAF

J: TRBJ1-2
V: TRBV19
D: TRBD1
CDR3: ASSYRQGGGYT

J: TRBJ1-6
V: TRBV27
D: -
CDR3: ASSFPDNNSPLH

J: TRBJ2-1
V: TRBV4-2
D: -
CDR3: ASSQDSRGTYGEQF

J: TRBJ1-5
V: TRBV10-3
D: -
CDR3: AISESDQPQH

J: TRBJ2-5
V: TRBV29-1
D: TRBD1
CDR3: SVGTGTRETQY

J: TRBJ1-6
V: TRBV6-5
D: -
CDR3: ASSYSGQYYNSPLH

J: TRBJ1-5
V: TRBV6-1
D: -
CDR3: ASSNEDGPNQPQH

J: TRBJ1-2
V: TRBV5-1
D: TRBD1
CDR3: ASSQYRQGRGYGYT

J: TRBJ2-2
V: TRBV19
D: TRBD1
CDR3: ASMTGMNTGELF

J: TRBJ1-5
V: TRBV6-1
D: TRBD1
CDR3: ASSDYDRVPLRPQH

J: TRBJ1-1
V: TRBV6-5
D: -
CDR3: ASRKNGGGNTEAF

J: TRBJ2-7
V: TRBV4-1
D: TRBD2
CDR3: ASSQKPAGASSYEQY

J: TRBJ1-2
V: TRBV2
D: -
CDR3: ASTYDLGGYT

J: TRBJ1-6
V: TRBV11-2
D: -
CDR3: ASSSQQALISPLH

J: TRBJ1-2
V: TRBV5-5
D: -
CDR3: ASSLRIWAPGGYT

J: TRBJ2-2
V: TRBV7-8
D: TRBD2
CDR3: ASSQSSGGAGELF

J: TRBJ1-1
V: TRBV10-3
D: -
CDR3: AIAGQSNTEAF

J: TRBJ2-2
V: TRBV7-9
D: -
CDR3: ASSYLTGELF

J: TRBJ1-2
V: TRBV5-1
D: -
CDR3: ASSLAQIGSGYT

J: TRBJ2-3
V: TRBV5-4
D: TRBD2
CDR3: ASSAGGGDTQY

J: TRBJ2-7
V: TRBV4-2
D: -
CDR3: ASSQDRGKQY

J: TRBJ1-2
V: TRBV28
D: -
CDR3: ASSLFRAQGYT

J: TRBJ1-4
V: TRBV5-4
D: TRBD1
CDR3: ASSFAGGYEKLF

J: TRBJ2-3
V: TRBV7-9
D: TRBD2
CDR3: ASSLGLASGGTDTQY

J: TRBJ2-1
V: TRBV9
D: -
CDR3: ASSPRVSYNEQF